This T cell receptor beta chain was obtained from a study of beta chain features in type 1 diabetes (dated by TCRdb to between 2017 and 2018). Notes on the research overall: Mean age, gender distribution, total cell number and subset yield were not different between patients and healthy donors. Naive and central memory subsets were obtained from all 30 or so donors, but regulatory and stem cell-like memory subsets were isolated from only 8 patients and roughly 8 healthy donors. The study compared TCRB repertoires of sorted circulating CD4+ T cell subsets between recently diagnosed type 1 diabetes patients and matched healthy donors. A total of around 110,000,000 sorted cells were examined across all samples, and RNA yield correlated strongly with the number of cells per subset.

From the cysteine up to the phenylalanine, the CDR3 has a length of 14 residues. The DNA shown is the 42-base CDR3, in frame from base 1. V was cut back by 1 base and J by 1 base, leaving a gap of 2 bases between them. The germline V gene sets CDR1 to SGHTA and CDR2 to FQGNSA. What the research found in general, with its limitations: Fewer insertions and more nucleotide deletions at VDJ recombination sites were observed in patients with type 1 diabetes, implying thymic rearrangement abnormalities. Shorter templates might be favored by PCR, yet because patient and control samples were amplified and corrected together, any such skew would affect both groups equally. HLA sub-analyses involved small numbers of individuals, so any influence of HLA type on TCRB rearrangement remained unresolved. Naive, central memory and regulatory TCRB repertoires appeared to be more alike among patients than among healthy donors. Type 1 diabetes patients showed a moderate but significant shortening of TCRB CDR3 length in all four CD4+ subsets. Because cDNA was sequenced instead of genomic DNA, activated cells with high expression could be over-represented, although the groups did not differ in activation or CD3 levels.

Each donor gave one peripheral blood draw, averaging about 120 mL, which was collected into heparinised tubes. Naive, central memory, regulatory and stem cell-like memory CD4+ T cells were sorted on a BD FACSAria II using a panel including CD45RO, CCR7, CD25, CD127, CD95 and CD27. A purity above 95% was achieved for all sorted populations. Right away, PBMCs were isolated by Lymphoprep density gradient centrifugation and were stained directly, with no culture step. So that batch effects would be minimized, each experiment stained and sorted samples in pairs, pairing one healthy donor with one patient. With regard to this clone: The antigen it binds to is not known. No base quality values were provided; no much bigger clone lies one nucleotide off. At the DNA level, this CDR3 is encoded by other sequences in the same sample as well.

The entire isolated RNA was reverse transcribed using the High Capacity cDNA Reverse Transcription Kit, and thus expressed TCRB transcripts were sequenced. Deep immunoSEQ sequencing was performed on naive, central memory and regulatory T cell samples, with an average of roughly 3.5 million total reads per sample. After sorted cells were lysed in RLT buffer, RNA was extracted with DNase-treated RNeasy Micro or Mini kits, with the choice depending on cell number. Each cell subset was processed separately to prevent cross-contamination, with patient and healthy donor samples processed together. The immunoSEQ multiplex PCR was used to amplify TCRB sequences from cDNA, generating 87-bp fragments that spanned the CDR3 region. The amplicons were sequenced using the Illumina HiSeq platform. Under the source paper's analysis protocol: PCR bias was computationally corrected using synthetic template baselines, reads within Hamming distance 2 were collapsed, and singletons that could not be merged were discarded. Reads were aligned against IMGT so that V, D and J genes, CDR3 length and insertions or deletions at six rearrangement sites could be assigned. Within each subset, clonotype counts were normalized to sorted cell number, after which true diversity and Gini coefficients were computed with the tcR R package. The overlap coefficient, calculated on TCRB nucleotide sequences, was used to measure repertoire sharing. Out-of-frame TCRB sequences from naive cells were analyzed as a proxy for the pre-selection repertoire. TCRdb re-hosts the immuneACCESS table, in-frame sequences only. Its copies lack some clones; in the studies checked, an unresolved V gene accounts for under half of them, and the cause for the rest is not known. The V and J calls and clone size are taken from that table; D and trimming were inferred from the DNA. The sample table records 400,000 to 450,000 clones; 14% of these occur just once. The ten largest clones add up to roughly 0.033% of the sample.

What was sequenced was naive CD4+ T cells from blood. This sample's cell subset or site label indicates: true naive CD4+ T cells. Recombination linked TRBV7-2 to TRBJ2-6; too little of a D gene remains to name it. This TCR was recovered from a young man in good health. The CDR3 protein: CASSLGSGANVLTF. The DNA reads as follows: TGTGCCAGCAGCTTAGGTTCTGGGGCCAACGTCCTGACTTTC.